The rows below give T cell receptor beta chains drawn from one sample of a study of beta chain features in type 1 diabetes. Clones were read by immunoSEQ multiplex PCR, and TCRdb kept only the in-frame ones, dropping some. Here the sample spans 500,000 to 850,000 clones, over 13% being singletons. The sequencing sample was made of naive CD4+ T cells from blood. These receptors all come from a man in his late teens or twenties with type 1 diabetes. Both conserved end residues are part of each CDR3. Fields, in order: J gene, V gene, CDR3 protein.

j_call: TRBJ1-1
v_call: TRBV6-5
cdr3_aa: CASRGQGARGTEAFF

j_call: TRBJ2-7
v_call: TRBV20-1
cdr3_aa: CSALGGHEQYF

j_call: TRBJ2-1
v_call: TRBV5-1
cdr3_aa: CASASGTGRKGEQFF

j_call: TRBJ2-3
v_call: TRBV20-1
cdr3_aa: CSALHQDTQYF

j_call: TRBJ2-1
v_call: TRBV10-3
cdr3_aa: CAISEFGLAEEQFF

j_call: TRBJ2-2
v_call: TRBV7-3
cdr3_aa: CASSFGNRDTGELFF

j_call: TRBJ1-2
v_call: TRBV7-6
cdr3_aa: CASSFYRDGYTF

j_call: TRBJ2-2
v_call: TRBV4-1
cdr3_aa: CASSQGGTGYTGELFF

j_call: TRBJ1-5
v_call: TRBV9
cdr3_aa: CASSVEAIHQPQHF

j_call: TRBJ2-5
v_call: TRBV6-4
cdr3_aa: CASSDSLQGQETQYF

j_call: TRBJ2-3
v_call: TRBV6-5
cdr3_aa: CASSQRGPSDTQYF